These 8 T cell receptor beta chains were sequenced from one sample in a study of human T cells and chemical hapten exposure. TCRdb ran MiXCR on the RACE reads and lists one entry per CDR3 protein. The table records fewer than 300,000 distinct CDR3 sequences, 7.5% to 8% of them present only once. The time point here: pre-sensitization, week 0. Sample treatment: therapeutic diphenylcyclopropenone sensitization with weekly scalp DPC. Sample: whole blood, taken in connection with sensitization to the hapten diphenylcyclopropenone (DPC). The receptors were gathered from a man between 18 and 29 years old with alopecia areata. Some clones in this sample may be carry-over from other donors' samples.

The chain employs TRBV6-2 or TRBV6-3 and TRBJ2-1; TRBD1 matches at 9 bases. The CDR3 loop spans 15 amino acids. V shed 6 bases and J 6 bases; nucleotides not matched to a gene: 9. The germline V gene encodes CDR1 MNHEY and CDR2 SVGEGT. Here the CDR3 reads CASRGPGQGSNEQFF. In DNA form, the CDR3 reads TGTGCCAGCAGGGGGCCGGGACAGGGATCCAATGAGCAGTTCTTC.

The chain uses TRBV4-1 and TRBJ2-7, with D perhaps matching TRBD2 (5 bases). The CDR3 is made up of 13 amino acids. V was cut by 5 bases and J by 3 bases, with 11 bases left in between. Germline V CDR1 and CDR2: MGHRA, YSYEKL. In DNA, the CDR3 is TGCGCCAGCAGCTCAATCGGGGACTACGAGCAGTACTTC. Translating gives CASSSIGDYEQYF.

There are a few counts of this clonotype. The rearrangement joins TRBV7-2 to TRBJ2-2; D unresolved. V dropped 8 bases and J dropped 1 base, with 11 bases sitting between them. The CDR3 has 14 amino acids. From germline, CDR1 is SGHTA and CDR2 FQGNSA. The CDR3 reads CASQLWGNTGELFF. The CDR3 coding sequence is TGTGCCAGCCAGCTTTGGGGGAACACCGGGGAGCTGTTTTTT.

This clonotype was recorded many times. The rearrangement uses TRBV6-2 or TRBV6-3 and TRBJ1-1; no clear D gene. CDR3 length: 14 amino acids. Germline V gene data show CDR1 as MNHEY and CDR2 as SVGEGT. The V end was cut by 3 bases, the J end by 4 bases, with 12 bases between. The CDR3 DNA sequence: TGTGCCAGCAGTTATTACCGTGAATCCACTGAAGCTTTCTTT. Translation: CASSYYRESTEAFF.

The chain links TRBV12-3 or TRBV12-4 to TRBJ2-1, with 11 bases identical to TRBD2. The CDR3 runs 16 residues. The J segment lost 9 bases and the V segment lost 5 bases, leaving 12 bases of the junction unmatched. This CDR3 reads CASSKPGLADQGEQFF. CDR3 DNA sequence: TGTGCCAGCAGTAAACCGGGACTAGCGGATCAGGGTGAGCAGTTCTTC.

In its sample, this clonotype was seen a few times. V and J are TRBV20-1 and TRBJ2-1; a possible D gene is TRBD2 (6 bases). V lost 5 bases and J lost 6, with 20 bases in between. Germline V gene data show CDR1 as DFQATT and CDR2 as SNEGSKA (reference sequence). The CDR3 covers 15 residues. The CDR3 spells CSAPHRLGWSNEQFF. CDR3 in DNA: TGCAGTGCTCCTCACCGACTAGGGTGGAGCAATGAGCAGTTCTTC.

The chain has TRBV20-1 and TRBJ1-4, with D possibly TRBD1 on 6 matching bases. V gave up 2 bases and J gave up 6 bases, with 19 bases separating them. The CDR3 runs to 16 residues. Germline assignment: CDR1 DFQATT and CDR2 SNEGSKA (reference sequence). CDR3 bases: TGCAGTGCTAGACCCTCCGACAGGCTCTTTGATGAAAAACTGTTTTTT. Encoded protein: CSARPSDRLFDEKLFF.

V gene TRBV11-2 combines with J gene TRBJ1-2; possibly TRBD1 for D (6 bases). V was trimmed by 5 bases and J by 6 bases, leaving 16 bases between them. CDR1 SGHAT and CDR2 FQNNGV come from the germline V gene. This CDR3 is built from 14 residues. CDR3 coding DNA: TGTGCCAGCAGCGGCTTGAACAGGGATCATGGCTACACCTTC. This sequence encodes CASSGLNRDHGYTF.